Following are 30 T cell receptor beta chains from one sample sequenced in a study of T cell repertoires in cytomegalovirus infection. Each CDR3 protein gets one entry after TCRdb re-called the reads with MiXCR. The sample has around 180,000 distinct CDR3 sequences; about 20% are singletons. The sample was PBMCs. The receptors were sampled from a human donor in good health (CMV status not recorded). Some clones in this sample may be carry-over from other donors' samples.

The chain carries TRBV20-1 and TRBJ2-1; 10 bases are a match to TRBD2. Trimming removed 3 bases from V and 7 bases from J; junction bases left unmatched: 9. The CDR3 runs 15 residues. The germline V gene encodes CDR1 DFQATT and CDR2 SNEGSKA (reference sequence). CDR3 bases: TGCAGTGCTAGGCCCGCTAGCGGGAGATCGAATGAGCAGTTCTTC. This codes for CSARPASGRSNEQFF.

This clonotype was seen a single time. The chain joins TRBV2 to TRBJ1-2; the D is unclear. This CDR3 has 14 residues. The ends were cut back, 6 bases at V and 2 bases at J, with 13 bases in the middle. The germline gives CDR1 SNHLY, CDR2 FYNNEI. The CDR3 loop reads CASREGLGNYGYTF. CDR3 coding DNA: TGTGCCAGCAGGGAGGGCCTCGGGAACTATGGCTACACCTTC.

This clonotype appeared a few times. V and J are TRBV19 and TRBJ2-6, with 8 positions matching TRBD1. Germline assignment: CDR1 LNHDA and CDR2 SQIVND (reference sequence). Unmatched junction bases numbered 4, after V lost 9 bases and J lost 0 bases. The CDR3 has 15 residues. CDR3 coding DNA: TGTGCCAGCCTAGACAGGGGCTCTGGGGCCAACGTCCTGACTTTC. Translating gives CASLDRGSGANVLTF.

The rearrangement joins TRBV5-1 to TRBJ2-1, with D tentatively TRBD2 (6 bases). The germline CDR1 and CDR2 sequences are SGHRS and YFSETQ. The V and J ends lost 4 bases and 4 bases respectively, with 9 bases between them. The CDR3 spans 13 residues. The CDR3 reads CASSPEGYNEQFF. CDR3 DNA: TGCGCCAGCAGCCCGGAGGGTTACAATGAGCAGTTCTTC.

This clonotype was counted only a few times. V usage is TRBV6-5 and J usage is TRBJ1-6; 12 bases fit TRBD1. The trim removed 2 bases at V and 6 bases at J, leaving 11 bases unmatched. Germline loops: CDR1 MNHEY, CDR2 SVGAGI. The CDR3 extends over 19 amino acids. The DNA of the CDR3 is TGTGCCAGCAGTTACAATCCCGGGACAGGGGGCTTCGGTAATTCACCCCTCCACTTT. Translation: CASSYNPGTGGFGNSPLHF.

This clonotype was observed a handful of times. The genes are TRBV6-5 and TRBJ2-3; TRBD1 agrees at 7 bases. V lost 4 bases, J lost 5 bases, and 6 bases stayed unmatched. The CDR3 totals 14 residues. The germline V gene has CDR1 MNHEY and CDR2 SVGAGI. The CDR3 DNA follows: TGTGCCAGCAGTTTCGACAGGGTCTTAGATACGCAGTATTTT. Translation: CASSFDRVLDTQYF.

The chain recombines TRBV6-5 with TRBJ2-2, with D possibly being TRBD1 or TRBD2 (5 bases each). Germline V gene sequence: CDR1 MNHEY, CDR2 SVGAGI. The germline V and J ends were trimmed by 2 bases and 6 bases, with 10 bases remaining between them. The length of the CDR3 is 14 residues. Here the CDR3 reads CASSYGTGAGELFF. The CDR3 DNA reads as TGTGCCAGCAGTTACGGGACCGGGGCCGGGGAGCTGTTTTTT.

This clonotype showed up many times. V is TRBV6-5 and J is TRBJ2-1, with TRBD2 matching 14 bases. V trimming: 4 bases; J trimming: 11 bases; junction bases outside the gene matches: 10. The CDR3 is made up of 16 amino acids. Germline values: CDR1 MNHEY, CDR2 SVGAGI. This CDR3 reads CASSLDGLAGGGKQFF. DNA of the CDR3: TGTGCCAGCAGTTTAGACGGACTAGCGGGAGGAGGAAAGCAGTTCTTC.

This clonotype was seen a few times. This chain joins TRBV7-6 and TRBJ2-1, with TRBD2 as a possible D gene (5 bases). The CDR3 totals 15 residues. Trimming took 1 base from V and 3 from J, leaving 10 bases between them. In germline, CDR1 is SGHVS, CDR2 FNYEAQ. The CDR3 DNA is TGTGCCAGCAGCTTAGGCGGGCCTTTCTACAATGAGCAGTTCTTC. Translation gives CASSLGGPFYNEQFF.

This clonotype was seen a handful of times. This rearrangement joins TRBV6-2 or TRBV6-3 to TRBJ1-1; 11 nucleotides align to TRBD1. Unmatched junction bases numbered 4, after V lost 4 bases and J lost 3 bases. From germline, CDR1 is MNHEY and CDR2 SVGEGT. The CDR3 has 15 amino acids. The CDR3, as DNA: TGTGCCAGCAGTTCAGCGGGACAGGGGGACACTGAAGCTTTCTTT. This sequence encodes CASSSAGQGDTEAFF.

In this sample, this clonotype turned up a few times. The chain has TRBV6-5 and TRBJ1-1; a possible D gene is TRBD1 (5 bases). This CDR3 has 16 residues. V lost 5 bases to trimming and J lost 6 bases, with 22 bases between them. Germline CDR1 is MNHEY and CDR2 is SVGAGI. The CDR3 sequence: CASSRSLRGLLAEAFF. The CDR3 DNA reads as TGTGCCAGCAGTCGCTCTTTACGGGGCCTCCTCGCTGAAGCTTTCTTT.

The chain couples TRBV13 to TRBJ2-4, with a possible D match to TRBD1 (6 bases). The CDR3 spans 16 residues. Germline V gene sequence: CDR1 PRHDT, CDR2 FYEKMQ (reference sequence). Trimming took off 4 bases at V and 6 bases at J, with 19 bases between the two ends. The CDR3 is CASSSEGNRERNIQYF. The CDR3 bases are TGTGCCAGCAGCTCCGAGGGGAACAGGGAAAGAAACATTCAGTACTTC.

This clonotype was picked up a small number of times. The gene calls are TRBV7-8 and TRBJ2-1, with TRBD2 matching over 13 bases. The CDR3 contains 16 residues. The germline CDR1 and CDR2 sequences are SGHVS and FQNEAQ. After removal of 5 bases from V and 5 bases from J, the junction contained 6 bases not matched to a gene. The CDR3 spells CASSKGTSGMDNEQFF. As DNA, the CDR3 is TGTGCCAGCAGCAAAGGGACTAGCGGGATGGACAATGAGCAGTTCTTC.

This clonotype was seen only a few times. The rearrangement links TRBV18 to TRBJ2-3; D may be TRBD2 (5 bases). This CDR3 contains 16 residues. The V end was cut by 3 bases, the J end by 4 bases, with 17 bases between. The germline CDR1 and CDR2 sequences are KGHSH and LQKENI. The CDR3, as DNA: TGTGCCAGCTCACCGGCAACTAGGCGCTCGGCAGATACGCAGTATTTT. Amino acids: CASSPATRRSADTQYF.

The V and J genes are TRBV12-3 or TRBV12-4 and TRBJ2-1, with D possibly matching TRBD2 (5 bases). The CDR3 is 15 residues long. V lost 7 bases and J lost 9, with 22 bases in between. The CDR3 nucleotides read TGTGCCAGCACTCCCCCGTACGGGGATGGGAGTGAGCAGTTCTTC. It yields the protein CASTPPYGDGSEQFF.

The chain recombines TRBV11-2 with TRBJ2-5, with 9 positions matching TRBD2. The CDR3 runs 19 residues. The germline V gene encodes CDR1 SGHAT and CDR2 FQNNGV. V lost 7 bases to trimming and J lost 5 bases; unmatched junction nucleotides: 23. This CDR3 reads CASTLRLGSGRARGETQYF. Here the CDR3 DNA reads TGTGCCAGCACTCTCCGGTTGGGTAGCGGGAGAGCGAGGGGTGAGACCCAGTACTTC.

The rearrangement links TRBV5-1 to TRBJ2-3; D possibly corresponds to TRBD1 (6 bases). CDR1 is SGHRS and CDR2 is YFSETQ in the germline V gene. CDR3 size: 15 residues. Trimming took 3 bases from V and 3 from J, leaving 14 bases between them. Here the CDR3 reads CASSSAGVRTDTQYF. CDR3 coding DNA: TGCGCCAGCAGCTCCGCAGGGGTTAGGACAGATACGCAGTATTTT. The variable domain in full, completed from reference TRBV5-1 and TRBJ2-3, reads KAGVTQTPRYLIKTRGQQVTLSCSPISGHRSVSWYQQTPGQGLQFLFEYFSETQRNKGNFPGRFSGRQFSNSRSEMNVSTLELGDSALYLCASSSAGVRTDTQYFGPGTRLTVL.

This clonotype was observed a handful of times. V is TRBV28 and J is TRBJ1-2, with 9 bases that match TRBD1. After removal of 5 bases from V and 4 bases from J, the junction contained 14 bases not matched to a gene. In germline, CDR1 is MDHEN, CDR2 SYDVKM. This CDR3 comprises 17 residues. The CDR3 region is CASSAPGQGWPIYGYTF. CDR3 coding DNA: TGTGCCAGCAGTGCCCCGGGACAGGGATGGCCTATCTATGGCTACACCTTC.

The chain employs TRBV12-3 or TRBV12-4 and TRBJ1-1; D remains ambiguous. The CDR3 is 14 residues long. V was clipped by 1 base and J by 4 bases, with 10 bases between them. The chain's CDR3 is CASSLGVRGTEAFF. CDR3 nucleotides: TGTGCCAGCAGTTTAGGGGTGCGGGGCACTGAAGCTTTCTTT.

This clonotype was counted a few times. The V and J genes are TRBV25-1 and TRBJ2-2, with a tentative D call TRBD1 (5 bases). Trimming left V 1 base short and J 7 bases short, with 10 bases between. This CDR3 has 14 amino acids. CDR1 and CDR2 (germline): MGHDK, SYGVNS. CDR3 sequence (DNA): TGTGCCAGCAGTGAATTGACAGTAAACGGGGAGCTGTTTTTT. It is translated as CASSELTVNGELFF.

This clonotype came up many times. V and J are TRBV7-3 and TRBJ2-7; D might be TRBD2 (5 bases). The CDR3 has 14 amino acids. The germline gives CDR1 SGHTA, CDR2 FQGTGA. V was cut by 5 bases and J by 6 bases, with 17 bases left in between. The CDR3 nucleotides are TGTGCCAGCAGCAGCCACAGTGGCCGGGGCGAGCAGTACTTC. Its protein is CASSSHSGRGEQYF.

Concerning this clonotype: An end of the junction does not agree with germline; a read error may underlie this. The chain is built from TRBV11-2 and TRBJ2-7; D remains ambiguous. Looked up from germline, CDR1 is SGHAT and CDR2 is FQNNGV. This CDR3 comprises 15 residues. The CDR3 DNA reads TGTGCCGGCAGCTTTAGGTCCCCCTCGGCCTACGAGCAGTACTTC. Its translation is CAGSFRSPSAYEQYF.

This clonotype was seen at least ten times. The CDR3 bases are TGTGCCAGCAGCTCCAGCTCGGCTAACTATGGCTACACCTTC. Translation: CASSSSSANYGYTF. V and J are TRBV7-9 and TRBJ1-2, with D uncertain. Germline values: CDR1 SEHNR, CDR2 FQNEAQ (reference sequence). V lost 4 bases and J lost 0, with 9 bases in between. The CDR3 sequence is 14 residues long.

CDR3: CASSLDVHNEQFF. Written as DNA, the CDR3 is TGTGCCAGCAGCTTAGACGTCCACAATGAGCAGTTCTTC. The gene calls are TRBV7-2 and TRBJ2-1; D is unclear. V was cut by 1 base and J by 5 bases, with 6 bases left in between. The CDR3 runs to 13 residues. CDR1 is SGHTA and CDR2 is FQGNSA in the germline V gene.

This chain joins TRBV20-1 and TRBJ2-1; 7 nucleotides match TRBD2. The CDR3 consists of 15 residues. Unmatched junction bases numbered 9, after V lost 0 bases and J lost 7 bases. In germline, CDR1 is DFQATT, CDR2 SNEGSKA (reference sequence). CDR3 nucleotides: TGCAGTGCTAGAGATGGAGGGAGGGCCAAAAATGAGCAGTTCTTC. Protein: CSARDGGRAKNEQFF.

This clonotype occurred a few times. The rearrangement links TRBV27 to TRBJ1-2; possibly TRBD1 for D (5 bases). This CDR3 has 14 amino acids. V lost 4 bases and J lost 0, with 9 bases in between. Germline assignment: CDR1 MNHEY and CDR2 SMNVEV (reference sequence). CDR3 DNA sequence: TGTGCCAGCAGTTACGGGACGGCTAACTATGGCTACACCTTC. Amino acids: CASSYGTANYGYTF.

This clonotype was picked up many times. This sequence joins TRBV2 and TRBJ2-7; no definite D call. Germline V gene lookup returns CDR1 SNHLY and CDR2 FYNNEI. CDR3 length: 13 residues. Trimming took 4 bases from V and 3 from J, leaving 10 bases between them. The CDR3 bases are TGTGCCAGCAGTGCTGAAACGGGCTACGAGCAGTACTTC. It encodes CASSAETGYEQYF.

This clonotype was seen a handful of times. The chain combines TRBV19 with TRBJ1-2, with TRBD1 identical over 8 bases. This CDR3 spans 14 amino acids. Unmatched junction bases numbered 11, after V lost 10 bases and J lost 4 bases. CDR1 LNHDA and CDR2 SQIVND come from the germline V gene (reference sequence). For the CDR3, the DNA is TGTGCCACCCAAGACAGGGGACTCTCCTATGGCTACACCTTC. This encodes CATQDRGLSYGYTF.

Only a few counts were recorded for this clonotype. The J gene is TRBJ2-7, the V gene TRBV11-3; TRBD1 is a possible D gene (6 bases). The CDR3 has 13 amino acids. Germline V gene data show CDR1 as SGHNT and CDR2 as YENEEA. Deletions cut 2 bases from V and 4 bases from J, with 9 bases between. For the CDR3, the DNA is TGTGCCAGCAGCTTACTCCAGGGGTACGAGCAGTACTTC. Amino acids: CASSLLQGYEQYF.

V usage is TRBV4-3 and J usage is TRBJ1-6; D uncertain. The CDR3 sequence is 15 residues long. CDR1 is LGHNA, CDR2 YSLEER, per germline. V dropped 1 base and J dropped 6 bases, with 10 bases sitting between them. CDR3 region: CASSQVETLNSPLHF. As DNA, the CDR3 is TGCGCCAGCAGCCAAGTTGAGACCCTTAATTCACCCCTCCACTTT.